Shown below are 32 T cell receptor beta chains from a single sample sequenced in a study of cytomegalovirus exposure and HLA in healthy donors. The PCR contained 60 Vbeta and 13 Jbeta primers. Clones were sequenced by immunoSEQ multiplex PCR, and TCRdb holds only the in-frame ones, with some missing. The repertoire holds about 170,000 clones, roughly 85% seen once, with 1% in the top ten. The sequenced sample consisted of PBMCs. The receptors were gathered from a boy younger than 10 in good health and CMV-seronegative.

The chain combines TRBV19 with TRBJ2-7; D perhaps matches TRBD1 (6 bases). This CDR3 spans 15 amino acids. V gave up 7 bases and J gave up 6 bases, with 22 bases separating them. Germline assignment: CDR1 LNHDA and CDR2 SQIVND (reference sequence). CDR3 coding DNA: TGTGCCAGTAAGGTGTACAGGGACATACGGGGCGAGCAGTACTTC. Translating it yields CASKVYRDIRGEQYF.

This clone was seen only once. The V call is TRBV10-2, the J call TRBJ1-1; D possibly corresponds to TRBD1 (6 bases). The CDR3 length is 16 residues. V was pared by 5 bases and J by 1 base, with 17 bases between. CDR1 and CDR2 (germline): WSHSY, SAAADI. The CDR3 is CASSKHREGANTEAFF. The CDR3 nucleotides are TGCGCCAGCAGTAAACACAGGGAGGGAGCGAACACTGAAGCTTTCTTT.

This clone was recorded a few times. The chain couples TRBV19 to TRBJ2-3, with no clear D. Trimming stripped 6 bases from V and 4 bases from J, with 8 bases between. Germline CDR1 and CDR2: LNHDA and SQIVND (reference sequence). The CDR3 runs 12 residues. CDR3 region: CASSQLADTQYF. The CDR3 DNA follows: TGTGCCAGTAGCCAGCTAGCAGATACGCAGTATTTT.

About this clone itself: The sample holds other DNA sequences that translate to the same CDR3. J is TRBJ1-2 and V is TRBV28, with 7 bases identical to TRBD1. This CDR3 has 12 residues. V shed 5 bases and J 4 bases; nucleotides not matched to a gene: 1. Germline V CDR1 and CDR2: MDHEN, SYDVKM. The CDR3 sequence is CASSPGGYGYTF. The CDR3 region has the DNA TGTGCCAGCAGTCCAGGGGGCTATGGCTACACCTTC.

The CDR3 nucleotides are TGTGCCAGCAGTCTAGAGGGATGGGAGACCCAGTACTTC. It specifies CASSLEGWETQYF. The chain links TRBV2 to TRBJ2-5, with a tentative D call TRBD2 (5 bases). V shed 5 bases and J shed 5 bases, with 12 bases lying between them. CDR1 is SNHLY and CDR2 is FYNNEI in the germline V gene. The CDR3 has 13 amino acids.

The J gene is TRBJ1-1, the V gene TRBV30, with D uncertain. V was pared by 0 bases and J by 3 bases, with 11 bases between. CDR3 length equals 14 residues. Germline loops: CDR1 GTSNPN, CDR2 SVGIG (reference sequence). The CDR3 DNA reads as TGTGCCTGGAGTGTACCGGAGGGATACACTGAAGCTTTCTTT. Its protein is CAWSVPEGYTEAFF.

The rearrangement joins TRBV6-5 to TRBJ1-1; TRBD1 aligns across 7 bases. V shed 6 bases, J shed 5 bases, and the junction held 9 bases outside the gene matches. CDR1 MNHEY and CDR2 SVGAGI come from the germline V gene. The CDR3 runs to 14 residues. The CDR3 loop is CASRLRQGSTEAFF. CDR3 sequence (DNA): TGTGCCAGCAGGCTACGACAGGGTAGTACTGAAGCTTTCTTT.

The V and J genes are TRBV6-5 and TRBJ2-3; TRBD2 matches 13 bases. The CDR3 runs 15 residues. J lost 5 bases, V lost 6 bases, and 5 bases had no gene match. Germline loops: CDR1 MNHEY, CDR2 SVGAGI. CDR3 region: CASRGTSGDLDTQYF. CDR3 in DNA: TGTGCCAGCAGGGGGACTAGCGGGGATCTAGATACGCAGTATTTT.

This clone showed up just once. The chain employs TRBV19 and TRBJ1-1, with a weak D call TRBD1 (6 bases). This CDR3 region has 14 residues. The germline V gene has CDR1 LNHDA and CDR2 SQIVND (reference sequence). V was pared by 2 bases and J by 1 base, with 8 bases between. In DNA form, the CDR3 reads TGTGCCAGTAGTATAACAGGGTCGAACACTGAAGCTTTCTTT. Protein product: CASSITGSNTEAFF.

The chain joins TRBV5-1 to TRBJ2-1; no clear D gene. The CDR3 consists of 12 residues. The V gene's germline CDR1 is SGHRS and CDR2 YFSETQ. Trimming took 3 bases from V and 7 from J, leaving 8 bases between them. As DNA, the CDR3 is TGCGCCAGCAGCTGGCTCGGGAATGAGCAGTTCTTC. This codes for CASSWLGNEQFF.

The V and J genes are TRBV27 and TRBJ1-5, with 9 bases identical to TRBD1. Germline assignment: CDR1 MNHEY and CDR2 SMNVEV (reference sequence). The CDR3 covers 16 residues. J gave up 4 bases and V 6 bases, and 10 bases lay outside the gene matches. CDR3: CASSPWSGQGNQPQHF. CDR3 bases: TGTGCCAGCAGCCCCTGGTCGGGACAGGGAAATCAGCCCCAGCATTTT.

CDR3 region: CASSPPGQGNEKLFF. The CDR3 DNA reads TGTGCCAGCAGCCCCCCAGGGCAGGGTAATGAAAAACTGTTTTTT. The chain combines TRBV7-8 with TRBJ1-4; possible D gene TRBD1, 5 bases. V shed 5 bases and J shed 4 bases, with 14 bases lying between them. The germline V gene has CDR1 SGHVS and CDR2 FQNEAQ. The CDR3 is 15 residues long.

The chain has TRBV5-6 and TRBJ1-5; unclear D gene. Germline values: CDR1 SGHDT, CDR2 YYEEEE. The CDR3 length is 12 residues. V lost 5 bases and J lost 9, with 12 bases in between. The CDR3 DNA follows: TGTGCCAGCAGTCGAAGCTCATCGCCCCAGCATTTT. It translates to CASSRSSSPQHF. The whole variable domain, remainder taken from reference TRBV5-6 and TRBJ1-5, is DAGVTQSPTHLIKTRGQQVTLRCSPKSGHDTVSWYQQALGQGPQFIFQYYEEEERQRGNFPDRFSGHQFPNYSSELNVNALLLGDSALYLCASSRSSSPQHFGDGTRLSIL.

This clone has just a few counts. V is TRBV7-9 and J is TRBJ2-7, with 8 bases matching TRBD2. Germline lookup yields CDR1 SEHNR and CDR2 FQNEAQ (reference sequence). The CDR3 has 16 residues. With 3 bases clipped from V and 3 bases from J, the junction kept 10 bases outside the gene matches. This chain's CDR3 is CASSFTGAGGHYEQYF. CDR3 nucleotides: TGTGCCAGCAGCTTCACCGGGGCGGGAGGACACTACGAGCAGTACTTC.

About this clone: A junction boundary mismatches the germline segment, possibly from a read error. The rearrangement links TRBV7-8 to TRBJ2-3; D is unresolved. The germline CDR1 and CDR2 sequences are SGHVS and FQNEAQ. The CDR3 loop spans 12 amino acids. The CDR3 protein is CASSLAADAQYF. CDR3 DNA: TGCGCCAGCAGCCTCGCGGCAGATGCGCAGTATTTT.

This clone has a single count. The rearrangement uses TRBV12-5 and TRBJ1-2; TRBD1 might be the D (5 bases). CDR1 is LGHNT, CDR2 FRNRAP, per germline. V was cut by 2 bases and J by 8 bases, with 15 bases left in between. The CDR3 runs to 14 residues. CDR3 DNA: TGTGCTAGTGGTTTGCTAACCGGGACTCCAGGCTACACCTTC. Translating gives CASGLLTGTPGYTF.

The chain has TRBV11-2 and TRBJ2-1; unclear D gene. Germline V gives CDR1 SGHAT, CDR2 FQNNGV. V was shortened by 5 bases and J by 8 bases, with 10 bases between the two germline ends. This CDR3 is 12 amino acids long. In nucleotides, the CDR3 is TGTGCCAGCAGCCGAGGTCGGGATGAGCAGTTCTTC. Amino acid sequence: CASSRGRDEQFF.

This chain joins TRBV7-2 and TRBJ2-1; 10 nucleotides line up with TRBD2. Germline CDR1 and CDR2: SGHTA and FQGNSA. V shed 3 bases and J 7 bases; nucleotides not matched to a gene: 9. The CDR3 covers 16 residues. DNA of the CDR3: TGTGCCAGCAGCTTTCAAGCGGGGGGGCTGAGGAATGAGCAGTTCTTC. Encoded protein: CASSFQAGGLRNEQFF. The complete variable domain, with remaining parts taken from reference TRBV7-2 and TRBJ2-1, reads GAGVSQSPSNKVTEKGKDVELRCDPISGHTALYWYRQSLGQGLEFLIYFQGNSAPDKSGLPSDRFSAERTGGSVSTLTIQRTQQEDSAVYLCASSFQAGGLRNEQFFGPGTRLTVL.

The chain has TRBV27 and TRBJ1-5; TRBD1 agrees at 7 bases. From germline, CDR1 is MNHEY and CDR2 SMNVEV (reference sequence). Losses at the gene ends were 3 bases for V and 6 bases for J; bases not matched to a gene: 5. This CDR3 spans 14 amino acids. The CDR3 loop is CASSFAGGPQPQHF. DNA for the CDR3: TGTGCCAGCAGTTTTGCAGGGGGGCCTCAGCCCCAGCATTTT.

The rearrangement links TRBV6-5 to TRBJ2-2; no clear D gene. This CDR3 is 14 amino acids long. Germline values: CDR1 MNHEY, CDR2 SVGAGI. V dropped 2 bases and J dropped 3 bases, with 7 bases sitting between them. The chain's CDR3 is CASSYGHHTGELFF. DNA of the CDR3: TGTGCCAGCAGTTACGGCCACCACACCGGGGAGCTGTTTTTT.

V and J are TRBV4-1 and TRBJ2-7, with TRBD2 identical over 7 bases. CDR3 length: 14 amino acids. Germline CDR1 reads MGHRA; CDR2 reads YSYEKL. V gave up 7 bases and J gave up 2 bases; unmatched junction bases: 8. DNA of the CDR3: TGCGCCAGCAAAAGTCAAGGGAGGGCCTACGAGCAGTACTTC. It yields the protein CASKSQGRAYEQYF.

The V and J genes are TRBV27 and TRBJ2-1, with 12 bases aligning to TRBD2. From germline, CDR1 is MNHEY and CDR2 SMNVEV (reference sequence). There are 15 residues in the CDR3. J was trimmed by 9 bases and V by 3 bases; bases with no gene match: 6. Written as DNA, the CDR3 is TGTGCCAGCAGTTTTCGACTAGCGGGAGTCCCTGAGCAGTTCTTC. Translated, it gives CASSFRLAGVPEQFF.

The rearrangement links TRBV6-6 to TRBJ1-5; maybe TRBD1 (5 bases). V was clipped by 4 bases and J by 3 bases, with 16 bases between them. The CDR3 contains 16 residues. The germline V gene has CDR1 MNHNY and CDR2 SVGAGI (reference sequence). CDR3 region: CASSSPGGDNNQPQHF. As DNA, the CDR3 is TGTGCCAGCAGTTCCCCGGGGGGGGATAACAATCAGCCCCAGCATTTT.

V usage is TRBV2 and J usage is TRBJ2-5; 9 bases line up with TRBD2. The germline V gene has CDR1 SNHLY and CDR2 FYNNEI. Germline trimming cut 8 bases from V and 7 bases from J; bases unmatched to any gene: 20. This CDR3 spans 17 amino acids. The CDR3 sequence is CASLEGAGGNSVGTQYF. For the CDR3, the DNA is TGTGCCAGCCTTGAGGGGGCGGGGGGGAATTCTGTGGGGACCCAGTACTTC.

This clone was seen a single time. The chain uses TRBV19 and TRBJ2-1; no definite D call. The germline gives CDR1 LNHDA, CDR2 SQIVND (reference sequence). Trimming left V 4 bases short and J 3 bases short, with 7 bases between. The CDR3 runs 13 residues. The CDR3 coding sequence is TGTGCCAGTAGTAGTGAGTACTACAATGAGCAGTTCTTC. This gives the protein CASSSEYYNEQFF.

J is TRBJ1-5 and V is TRBV2, with 7 bases identical to TRBD1. The CDR3 consists of 12 residues. J was trimmed by 4 bases and V by 6 bases; bases with no gene match: 0. Germline CDR1 reads SNHLY; CDR2 reads FYNNEI. CDR3 amino acids: CASRGQNQPQHF. CDR3 coding DNA: TGTGCCAGCAGGGGACAGAATCAGCCCCAGCATTTT.

V usage is TRBV12-5 and J usage is TRBJ1-2, with TRBD1 matching over 7 bases. The trim removed 1 base at V and 1 base at J, leaving 9 bases unmatched. Germline V gene sequence: CDR1 LGHNT, CDR2 FRNRAP. The CDR3 is 17 residues long. DNA for the CDR3: TGTGCTAGTGGTTTGGGAGGGGACAGCGTTAGTAACTATGGCTACACCTTC. Residues: CASGLGGDSVSNYGYTF.

The chain uses TRBV4-1 and TRBJ1-2; perhaps TRBD1 as D (5 bases). The CDR3 covers 16 residues. CDR1 is MGHRA and CDR2 is YSYEKL in the germline V gene. V lost 0 bases, J lost 4 bases, and 15 bases lay in between. CDR3 region: CASSQEDVGAAYGYTF. The CDR3 DNA follows: TGCGCCAGCAGCCAAGAAGATGTAGGGGCTGCCTATGGCTACACCTTC.

The genes are TRBV6-4 and TRBJ2-1, with D tentatively TRBD2 (5 bases). Trimming took off 3 bases at V and 8 bases at J, with 11 bases between the two ends. CDR1 is MRHNA, CDR2 SNTAGT, per germline. The CDR3 sequence is 13 residues long. The CDR3 loop reads CASSERAKDEQFF. In nucleotides, the CDR3 is TGTGCCAGCAGTGAGAGGGCTAAGGATGAGCAGTTCTTC.

The genes are TRBV7-7 and TRBJ2-7; 9 nucleotides match TRBD1. The CDR3 has 14 residues. Germline values: CDR1 SSHAT, CDR2 FNYEAQ (reference sequence). Germline trimming cut 0 bases from V and 6 bases from J; bases unmatched to any gene: 3. This chain's CDR3 is CASSLAGTGCEQYV. The CDR3 coding sequence is TGTGCCAGCAGCTTAGCGGGGACAGGGTGCGAGCAGTACGTC.

This chain connects TRBV11-2 to TRBJ1-1; D gene uncertain. This CDR3 is built from 17 residues. Per the germline V gene, CDR1 is SGHAT and CDR2 is FQNNGV. V shed 5 bases and J shed 1 base, with 20 bases lying between them. The CDR3 loop is CASSPHPRHAENTEAFF. The CDR3 nucleotides are TGTGCCAGCAGCCCCCACCCCCGACACGCCGAGAACACTGAAGCTTTCTTT.

This clone was observed a handful of times. The chain links TRBV28 to TRBJ1-2, with TRBD1 matching over 9 bases. The germline gives CDR1 MDHEN, CDR2 SYDVKM. The CDR3 runs to 13 residues. The junction had 1 base not matched to a gene; V was cut back by 3 bases and J by 5 bases. CDR3 DNA sequence: TGTGCCAGCAGTTTCGGACAGGGGTATGGCTACACCTTC. Its translation is CASSFGQGYGYTF.